This T cell receptor (beta chain) was captured in a study of cytomegalovirus exposure and HLA in healthy donors. Only one count was recorded for this clone. Its antigen is unidentified. General study points: Whilst most TCR sequences proved rare, a subset of public TCRs occurred across many donors. First-cohort TCR clusters tended to co-occur in the 120 or so validation repertoires, a later analysis found.

Repertoires were generated with immunoSEQ multiplex PCR, while TCRdb's copy carries only in-frame clones and drops some. The sample gives more than 45,000 clones, roughly 89% of which show up once; over 12% is in the top ten. In germline, CDR1 is LGHNA, CDR2 YSLEER. The CDR3 runs 16 residues. The V and J ends lost 0 bases and 1 base respectively, with 12 bases between them. Material for sequencing was PBMCs. The receptor comes from a woman between 18 and 30 years old in good health and CMV-seronegative. V usage is TRBV4-3 and J usage is TRBJ1-1; possible D gene TRBD1, 5 bases. This CDR3 reads CASSQDSGGGNTEAFF. CDR3 DNA sequence: TGCGCCAGCAGCCAAGATAGCGGGGGGGGGAACACTGAAGCTTTCTTT.